One T cell receptor (beta chain) is described in this entry. Its target is unknown. The data were obtained in a study of cytomegalovirus exposure and HLA in healthy donors. Regarding the study as a whole: Evidence from a later analysis indicated that most CMV-associated TCR beta chains looked HLA-restricted. HLA alleles showed associations with some 15,000 TCR beta sequences in a later analysis, at a 0.05 false discovery rate.

The primer mix had 60 Vbeta and 13 Jbeta primers. Assay: immunoSEQ multiplex PCR; the TCRdb copy retains only in-frame clones and omits some. This sample yields about 150,000 clones, of which around 68% are seen a single time; around 1.9% belongs to the top ten. The CDR3 length is 15 residues. The germline V gene has CDR1 SGHAT and CDR2 FQNNGV. Between the trimmed V and J ends, which lost 1 base and 10 bases, there was a span of 18 bases. Sequencing input: PBMCs. The TCR sequence derives from a man aged 25-45 years in good health and CMV-seronegative. The chain recombines TRBV11-2 with TRBJ2-3; D is ambiguous. The CDR3 reads CASSLVSLPQQAQYF. CDR3 bases: TGTGCCAGCAGCTTAGTAAGCCTCCCACAGCAAGCGCAGTATTTT. Full variable domain (rest looked up from reference TRBV11-2 and TRBJ2-3): EAGVAQSPRYKIIEKRQSVAFWCNPISGHATLYWYQQILGQGPKLLIQFQNNGVVDDSQLPKDRFSAERLKGVDSTLKIQPAKLEDSAVYLCASSLVSLPQQAQYFGPGTRLTVL.